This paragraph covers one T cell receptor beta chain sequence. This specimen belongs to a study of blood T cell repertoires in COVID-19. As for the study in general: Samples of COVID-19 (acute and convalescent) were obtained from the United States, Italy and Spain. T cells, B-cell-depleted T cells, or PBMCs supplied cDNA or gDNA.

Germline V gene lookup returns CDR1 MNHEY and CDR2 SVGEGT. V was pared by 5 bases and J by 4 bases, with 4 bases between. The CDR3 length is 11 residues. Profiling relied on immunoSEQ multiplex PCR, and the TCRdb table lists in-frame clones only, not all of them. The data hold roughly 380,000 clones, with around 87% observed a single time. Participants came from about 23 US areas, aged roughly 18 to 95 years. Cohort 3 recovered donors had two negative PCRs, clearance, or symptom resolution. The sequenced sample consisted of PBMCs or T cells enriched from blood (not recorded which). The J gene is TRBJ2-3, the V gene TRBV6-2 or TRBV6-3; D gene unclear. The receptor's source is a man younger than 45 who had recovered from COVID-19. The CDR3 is CASSQADTQYF. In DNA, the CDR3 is TGTGCCAGCAGTCAGGCAGATACGCAGTATTTT.